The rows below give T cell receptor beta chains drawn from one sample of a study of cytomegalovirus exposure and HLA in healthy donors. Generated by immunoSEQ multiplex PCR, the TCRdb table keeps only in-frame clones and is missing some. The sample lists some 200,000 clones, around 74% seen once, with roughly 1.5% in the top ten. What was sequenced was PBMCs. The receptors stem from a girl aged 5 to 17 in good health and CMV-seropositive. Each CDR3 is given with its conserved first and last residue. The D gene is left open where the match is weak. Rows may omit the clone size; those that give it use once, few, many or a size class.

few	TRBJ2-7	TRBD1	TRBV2	CASQGQGGLYEQYF	TGTGCCAGTCAGGGACAGGGGGGCCTTTACGAGCAGTACTTC
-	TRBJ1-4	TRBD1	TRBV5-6	CASSGGTGGYEKLFF	TGTGCCAGCAGCGGCGGGACAGGGGGGTATGAAAAACTGTTTTTT
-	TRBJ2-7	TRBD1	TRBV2	CASSLRDRGRGEQYF	TGTGCCAGCTCCCTCCGGGACAGGGGGCGCGGGGAGCAGTACTTC
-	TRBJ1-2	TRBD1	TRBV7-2	CASSSGTGVGYTF	TGTGCCAGCAGCTCGGGGACAGGTGTTGGCTACACCTTC
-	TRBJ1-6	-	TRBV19	CASTSLGEDSYNSPLHF	TGTGCCAGTACCTCTCTTGGGGAGGACTCCTATAATTCACCCCTCCACTTT
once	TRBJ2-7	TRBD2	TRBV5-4	CASTKSLGTSNEQYF	TGTGCCAGCACCAAATCTCTAGGGACTAGTAACGAGCAGTACTTC
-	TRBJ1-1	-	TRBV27	CASSLTQNSATEAFF	TGTGCCAGCAGTTTAACACAAAACAGTGCCACTGAAGCTTTCTTT
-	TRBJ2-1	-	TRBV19	CASSIAGEGYEQFF	TGTGCCAGTAGTATAGCGGGGGAAGGGTATGAGCAGTTCTTC
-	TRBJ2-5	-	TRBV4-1	CASSQDVGGGKTQYF	TGCGCCAGCAGCCAAGATGTGGGGGGAGGAAAGACCCAGTACTTC
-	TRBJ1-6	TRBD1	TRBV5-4	CASSSISGTGLGSPLHF	TGTGCCAGCAGTTCAATATCCGGGACAGGGTTAGGGTCACCCCTCCACTTT
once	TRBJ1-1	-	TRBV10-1	CASSESGGSATEAFF	TGCGCCAGCAGTGAGTCGGGGGGGTCGGCCACTGAAGCTTTCTTT
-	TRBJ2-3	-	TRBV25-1	CASSDRTVSTDTQYF	TGTGCCAGCAGTGACAGGACAGTCAGCACAGATACGCAGTATTTT
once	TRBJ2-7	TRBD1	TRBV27	CASSPTSGQSTYEQYF	TGTGCCAGCAGTCCTACTTCGGGACAGAGCACCTACGAGCAGTACTTC
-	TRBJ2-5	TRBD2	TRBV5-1	CASSSGTSGGARETQYF	TGCGCCAGCAGCTCGGGGACTAGCGGGGGGGCCCGGGAGACCCAGTACTTC
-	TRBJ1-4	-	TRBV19	CASSIGRTNEKLFF	TGTGCCAGTAGTATTGGCAGAACAAATGAAAAACTGTTTTTT
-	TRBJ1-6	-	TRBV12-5	CASGWWEDSPLHF	TGTGCTAGTGGTTGGTGGGAGGATTCACCCCTCCACTTT
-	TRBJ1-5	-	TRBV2	CASSERGRERRPQHF	TGTGCCAGCAGTGAGCGCGGCAGGGAAAGGAGGCCCCAGCATTTT
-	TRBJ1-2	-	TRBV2	CASKRESQGSNYGYTF	TGTGCCAGCAAGCGGGAATCACAGGGTTCCAACTATGGCTACACCTTC
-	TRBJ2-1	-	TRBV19	CASSIVPTGGNEQFF	TGTGCCAGTAGTATAGTGCCTACAGGCGGTAATGAGCAGTTCTTC
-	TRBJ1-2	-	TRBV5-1	CASSPGFGYGYTF	TGCGCCAGCAGCCCGGGGTTTGGATATGGCTACACCTTC